Shown below are 27 T cell receptor beta chains from a single sample sequenced in a study of graft-versus-host responses after intestinal transplantation. Graft material was processed, releasing intraepithelial and lamina propria lymphocytes. TCRdb's table, derived via immunoSEQ multiplex PCR, lists solely in-frame clones and lacks some. The profile covers some 3,300 clones, with 70% to 75% appearing a single time and about 9.4% taken by the ten largest. Sequenced here: ileum tissue, sampled approximately 5 and 7 days after intestinal transplantation. The receptors were sampled from a human patient who received an intestinal transplant, so some T cells may come from the graft donor.

CDR3 in amino acids: CASSLVSGGSYGYTF. In DNA, the CDR3 is TGTGCCAGCAGCTTAGTTTCAGGGGGCAGCTATGGCTACACCTTC. The chain combines TRBV7-9 with TRBJ1-2; the match to TRBD1 covers 8 bases. The CDR3 runs to 15 residues. The germline gives CDR1 SEHNR, CDR2 FQNEAQ (reference sequence). V lost 1 base and J lost 4; bases outside the gene matches: 5.

The chain carries TRBV30 and TRBJ2-7; 11 bases align to TRBD1. The length of the CDR3 is 13 residues. V was clipped by 5 bases and J by 5 bases; unmatched bases: 5. Germline CDR1 GTSNPN, CDR2 SVGIG (reference sequence). CDR3 bases: TGTGCCTGGGGGACAGGGGGAATTAACGAGCAGTACTTC. The encoded protein is CAWGTGGINEQYF.

This clone was counted once. V is TRBV9 and J is TRBJ2-1; TRBD1 agrees at 9 bases. Trimming removed 3 bases from V and 10 bases from J; junction bases left unmatched: 14. Germline V gene lookup returns CDR1 SGDLS and CDR2 YYNGEE. The CDR3 is 16 amino acids. In DNA form, the CDR3 reads TGTGCCAGCAGCGACACCGGGACAGGGAAACGGGGAGAGCAGTTCTTC. Translating gives CASSDTGTGKRGEQFF.

The CDR3 region has the DNA TGTGCCAGCAGCTCTTTAAGGAGCTCCTATAATTCACCCCTCCACTTT. Residues: CASSSLRSSYNSPLHF. This sequence joins TRBV11-2 and TRBJ1-6; unclear D gene. V lost 4 bases and J 0 bases, leaving 10 bases between the germline ends. From germline, CDR1 is SGHAT and CDR2 FQNNGV. The CDR3 runs 16 residues. Using reference TRBV11-2 and TRBJ1-6 for the parts outside the CDR3, the full variable domain is EAGVAQSPRYKIIEKRQSVAFWCNPISGHATLYWYQQILGQGPKLLIQFQNNGVVDDSQLPKDRFSAERLKGVDSTLKIQPAKLEDSAVYLCASSSLRSSYNSPLHFGNGTRLTVT.

The chain employs TRBV18 and TRBJ1-4; no clear D gene. V lost 7 bases and J lost 8, with 14 bases in between. This CDR3 comprises 13 residues. The germline V gene encodes CDR1 KGHSH and CDR2 LQKENI. CDR3 amino acids: CASFSWREEKLFF. Here the CDR3 DNA reads TGTGCCAGCTTCAGTTGGAGGGAAGAAAAACTGTTTTTT.

This clone has a handful of counts. This sequence joins TRBV9 and TRBJ2-1; D possibly matches TRBD1 or TRBD2 (5 bases each). This CDR3 contains 11 residues. From germline, CDR1 is SGDLS and CDR2 YYNGEE. Trimming took off 4 bases at V and 15 bases at J, with 14 bases between the two ends. The CDR3 DNA sequence: TGTGCCAGCAGCCAGACGGGGACCCCGTTCTTC. This gives the protein CASSQTGTPFF.

This clone has just a few counts. This rearrangement joins TRBV5-1 to TRBJ1-2, with a weak D call TRBD1 (6 bases). CDR1 is SGHRS and CDR2 is YFSETQ in the germline V gene. Deletions cut 0 bases from V and 3 bases from J, with 12 bases between. This CDR3 has 15 amino acids. In DNA, the CDR3 is TGCGCCAGCAGCTTGGGAGGGGGAATAGACTATGGCTACACCTTC. Amino acids: CASSLGGGIDYGYTF.

V gene TRBV11-1 combines with J gene TRBJ1-4; no firm D call. Deletions cut 1 base from V and 0 bases from J, with 3 bases between. This CDR3 is built from 14 residues. Per the germline V gene, CDR1 is SGHAT and CDR2 is FQDESV (reference sequence). CDR3 sequence (DNA): TGTGCCAGCAGCTTAGACGCAACTAATGAAAAACTGTTTTTT. This gives the protein CASSLDATNEKLFF. Full variable domain (missing parts from reference TRBV11-1 and TRBJ1-4): EAEVAQSPRYKITEKSQAVAFWCDPISGHATLYWYRQILGQGPELLVQFQDESVVDDSQLPKDRFSAERLKGVDSTLKIQPAELGDSAMYLCASSLDATNEKLFFGSGTQLSVL.

The genes are TRBV18 and TRBJ2-7; D not resolved. The V end was cut by 0 bases, the J end by 3 bases, with 6 bases between. The germline gives CDR1 KGHSH, CDR2 LQKENI. The CDR3 covers 13 residues. The CDR3 protein is CASSPPENYEQYF. DNA for the CDR3: TGTGCCAGCTCACCACCGGAGAACTACGAGCAGTACTTC.

This chain links TRBV21-1 with TRBJ2-1; the table calls TRBD2, which could not be checked here. TRBV21-1 is designated a pseudogene. The CDR3 sequence is 17 residues long. The CDR3 loop reads CASSPSRASGSENEQFF. Written as DNA, the CDR3 is TGTGCCAGCAGCCCAAGTCGGGCTAGCGGGAGTGAGAATGAGCAGTTCTTC.

This clone has a single count. This rearrangement joins TRBV6-5 to TRBJ1-1; a possible D gene is TRBD1 (6 bases). V was shortened by 0 bases and J by 4 bases, with 12 bases between the two germline ends. The CDR3 is 15 amino acids. Germline CDR1 is MNHEY and CDR2 is SVGAGI. The CDR3 sequence: CASSYSLLGGTEAFF. The CDR3 DNA follows: TGTGCCAGCAGTTACTCTCTTCTAGGGGGCACTGAAGCTTTCTTT.

This clone was counted between two and nine times. The chain has TRBV4-1 and TRBJ2-7, with D perhaps matching TRBD2 (5 bases). Germline values: CDR1 MGHRA, CDR2 YSYEKL. V was pared by 5 bases and J by 0 bases, with 14 bases between. The CDR3 covers 15 residues. CDR3 in DNA: TGCGCCAGCAGCACCCAGCCTGGGAGCTCCTACGAGCAGTACTTC. Its translation is CASSTQPGSSYEQYF.

This chain's CDR3 is CASSSGGYEQYF. The CDR3 DNA reads TGCGCCAGCAGCTCGGGGGGCTACGAGCAGTACTTC. The chain links TRBV5-1 to TRBJ2-7, with 7 bases identical to TRBD2. The CDR3 extends over 12 amino acids. The ends lost 3 bases at V and 3 bases at J; junction bases unmatched: 0. Germline CDR1 reads SGHRS; CDR2 reads YFSETQ.

This clone was counted a few times. The chain's CDR3 is CASRKVRLGSNEQFF. Written as DNA, the CDR3 is TGTGCCAGCAGGAAAGTACGATTGGGATCCAATGAGCAGTTCTTC. The chain combines TRBV9 with TRBJ2-1, with unresolved D. This CDR3 is built from 15 residues. V shed 5 bases and J shed 6 bases, with 18 bases lying between them. Germline V gene data show CDR1 as SGDLS and CDR2 as YYNGEE.

The V call is TRBV15, the J call TRBJ2-6; 9 bases line up with TRBD2. Germline CDR1 and CDR2: LNHNV and YYDKDF (reference sequence). V was clipped by 1 base and J by 9 bases; unmatched bases: 7. The CDR3 has 16 amino acids. CDR3 DNA sequence: TGTGCCACCAGCAGAGTGGCGGGAGGGCCAGTCAACGTCCTGACTTTC. Its protein is CATSRVAGGPVNVLTF. Full variable domain (missing parts from reference TRBV15 and TRBJ2-6): DAMVIQNPRYQVTQFGKPVTLSCSQTLNHNVMYWYQQKSSQAPKLLFHYYDKDFNNEADTPDNFQSRRPNTSFCFLDIRSPGLGDTAMYLCATSRVAGGPVNVLTFGAGSRLTVL.

The chain combines TRBV6-5 with TRBJ2-5; D is perhaps TRBD1 or TRBD2 (5 bases each). Per germline, CDR1 MNHEY and CDR2 SVGAGI. V lost 1 base, J lost 7 bases, and 16 bases lay in between. There are 15 residues in the CDR3. The CDR3 spells CASSYLGTTLGTQYF. Here the CDR3 DNA reads TGTGCCAGCAGTTACTTGGGGACCACCCTGGGGACCCAGTACTTC.

This clone was counted a few times. The rearrangement links TRBV5-6 to TRBJ2-3, with TRBD2 identical over 7 bases. V lost 1 base to trimming and J lost 3 bases; unmatched junction nucleotides: 5. Germline CDR1 SGHDT, CDR2 YYEEEE. CDR3 size: 15 residues. The CDR3 DNA reads as TGTGCCAGCAGCTTGATTGTACTAGCGACAGATACGCAGTATTTT. It codes for CASSLIVLATDTQYF.

The chain carries TRBV5-4 and TRBJ1-2, with 8 bases identical to TRBD1. V dropped 4 bases and J dropped 5; count of bases not matched to a gene: 4. The CDR3 loop spans 13 amino acids. Germline V gives CDR1 SGHNT, CDR2 YYREEE (reference sequence). CDR3 coding DNA: TGTGCCAGCAGCCCCCGACAGGGGTATGGCTACACCTTC. It codes for CASSPRQGYGYTF.

This clone turned up a few times. The rearrangement joins TRBV19 to TRBJ2-4; TRBD1 agrees at 8 bases. The J call is uncertain, as TRBJ2-5 better fits the DNA end. CDR1 is LNHDA and CDR2 is SQIVND in the germline V gene (reference sequence). This CDR3 contains 13 residues. The CDR3 is CASSHRGTGTQYF. The CDR3 nucleotides read TGTGCCAGTAGTCACCGGGGGACAGGGACCCAGTACTTC.

The chain uses TRBV6-6 and TRBJ2-3, with 7 bases matching TRBD1. Germline V lookup: CDR1 MNHNY, CDR2 SVGAGI (reference sequence). After removal of 6 bases from V and 1 base from J, the junction contained 7 bases not matched to a gene. The CDR3 spans 15 residues. The CDR3 loop is CASRPGTVRTDTQYF. The CDR3 DNA reads as TGTGCCAGCAGGCCCGGGACAGTCCGCACAGATACGCAGTATTTT.

This clone has more than one count but fewer than ten. This rearrangement joins TRBV4-3 to TRBJ1-3; D is ambiguous. CDR1 LGHNA and CDR2 YSLEER come from the germline V gene. The CDR3 is 16 residues long. The V gene lost 0 bases and the J gene lost 0 bases, with 9 bases spanning the gap. CDR3 protein: CASSQDGKYSGNTIYF. DNA for the CDR3: TGCGCCAGCAGCCAAGATGGGAAGTACTCTGGAAACACCATATATTTT.

The rearrangement joins TRBV5-4 to TRBJ2-3, with TRBD2 matching over 7 bases. The CDR3 extends over 13 amino acids. Looked up from germline, CDR1 is SGHNT and CDR2 is YYREEE (reference sequence). V shed 1 base, J shed 4 bases, and the junction held 0 bases outside the gene matches. The CDR3, as DNA: TGTGCCAGCAGCTTGCGGGGGGCAGATACGCAGTATTTT. This sequence encodes CASSLRGADTQYF.

The chain employs TRBV7-2 and TRBJ2-1; weak D call: TRBD2 (6 bases). Looked up from germline, CDR1 is SGHTA and CDR2 is FQGNSA. Trimming shortened V by 1 base and J by 7 bases, and 11 bases separated the two germline ends. CDR3 length equals 14 residues. CDR3 loop: CASSLDRGRNEQFF. CDR3 DNA sequence: TGTGCCAGCAGCTTAGACCGGGGGAGGAATGAGCAGTTCTTC.

CDR3 region: CASSADQRNYGYTF. In DNA form, the CDR3 reads TGTGCCAGCAGCGCTGACCAGCGAAACTATGGCTACACCTTC. The J gene is TRBJ1-2, the V gene TRBV7-9; D remains unclear. Trimming shortened V by 5 bases and J by 2 bases, and 12 bases separated the two germline ends. CDR3 length: 14 residues. Germline CDR1 SEHNR, CDR2 FQNEAQ (reference sequence).

This clone was seen just once. The chain employs TRBV4-2 and TRBJ2-7, with 8 bases matching TRBD2. V was clipped by 6 bases and J by 0 bases; unmatched bases: 7. This CDR3 contains 15 residues. Germline values: CDR1 LGHNA, CDR2 YNFKEQ. Here the CDR3 reads CASSLSGVYSYEQYF. CDR3 sequence (DNA): TGTGCCAGCAGTCTTAGCGGGGTCTACTCCTACGAGCAGTACTTC.

CDR3 loop: CASSSSSTVYNEQFF. For the CDR3, the DNA is TGTGCCAGCAGTTCGTCTAGTACAGTTTACAATGAGCAGTTCTTC. The gene calls are TRBV27 and TRBJ2-1; D ambiguous. Trimming pared 4 bases from V and 4 bases from J, leaving 14 bases between. The CDR3 runs to 15 residues. Germline CDR1 reads MNHEY; CDR2 reads SMNVEV (reference sequence).

This clone came up a few times. The gene calls are TRBV25-1 and TRBJ2-2, with TRBD2 identical over 10 bases. After removal of 7 bases from V and 4 bases from J, the junction contained 0 bases not matched to a gene. CDR3 length equals 13 residues. Germline V gives CDR1 MGHDK, CDR2 SYGVNS. CDR3 region: CASTSGGTGELFF. CDR3 in DNA: TGTGCCAGCACTAGCGGGGGCACCGGGGAGCTGTTTTTT.